A selection of T cell receptor beta chains follows, all from one sample in a study of blood T cell repertoires in COVID-19. Only in-frame clones appear in the TCRdb table, and some are missing; sequencing was by immunoSEQ multiplex PCR. The table has over 95,000 clones, approximately 85% seen once; the top ten hold more than 5%. The material sequenced was peripheral blood. These receptors all stem from a woman aged 55-70 years with COVID-19, enrolled during active disease. Each CDR3 is given with its conserved first and last residue. A D gene is named only where the DNA matches it firmly. Not every row has a clone size; where given, it reads once, few, many or a size class.

cdr3_aa,cdr3_nt,clone_size,v_call,j_call,d_call
CASSPLGTFGASVSYEQYF,TGTGCCAGCAGCCCCTTAGGTACTTTCGGGGCTAGCGTGAGTTACGAGCAGTACTTC,.,TRBV5-6,TRBJ2-7,.
CASNLQGLNQPQHF,TGTGCCAGCAACCTACAGGGCCTCAATCAGCCCCAGCATTTT,once,TRBV2,TRBJ1-5,.
CASSLYDRESNTGELFF,TGTGCCAGCAGTTTATATGACAGGGAATCGAACACCGGGGAGCTGTTTTTT,.,TRBV27,TRBJ2-2,TRBD1
CASNPSGAHEQFF,TGTGCCAGCAATCCTAGCGGGGCCCATGAGCAGTTCTTC,.,TRBV6-5,TRBJ2-1,TRBD2
CASSPRRGYYEQYF,TGTGCCAGCAGTCCCCGCAGGGGATATTACGAGCAGTACTTC,once,TRBV6-5,TRBJ2-7,.
CASSLHAARGSYGYTF,TGTGCCAGCAGCTTACACGCGGCCAGGGGTTCCTATGGCTACACCTTC,.,TRBV7-3,TRBJ1-2,.
CASSLVPGGTNGYTF,TGCGCCAGCAGCTTGGTTCCAGGGGGTACGAATGGCTACACCTTC,few,TRBV5-1,TRBJ1-2,TRBD1
CASSGSTTSEKLFF,TGTGCCAGTAGTGGTTCCACTACGTCGGAAAAACTGTTTTTT,.,TRBV19,TRBJ1-4,.
CASSGGGQETQYF,TGTGCCAGCAGCGGGGGCGGTCAAGAGACCCAGTACTTC,.,TRBV9,TRBJ2-5,.
CASTRGRRTGELFF,TGTGCCAGCACACGGGGGAGGCGCACCGGGGAGCTGTTTTTT,.,TRBV27,TRBJ2-2,.
CASSEDSYNEQFF,TGTGCCAGCAGTGAGGACAGCTACAATGAGCAGTTCTTC,.,TRBV6-1,TRBJ2-1,.
CASSFRGEGEQYF,TGTGCCAGCAGCTTCAGGGGAGAAGGCGAGCAGTACTTC,.,TRBV7-3,TRBJ2-7,.
CASTGGTATEKLFF,TGTGCCAGCACGGGCGGGACAGCTACGGAAAAACTGTTTTTT,.,TRBV14,TRBJ1-4,TRBD1
CARRGGTGGRSGELFF,TGTGCCCGCAGAGGGGGGACAGGGGGGAGGTCCGGGGAGCTGTTTTTT,.,TRBV2,TRBJ2-2,TRBD1
CASSVGTYRELFF,TGTGCCAGCAGCGTAGGGACTTACCGGGAGCTGTTTTTT,.,TRBV9,TRBJ2-2,.
CASSTQGAGGYYNEQFF,TGTGCCAGCTCAACCCAAGGAGCGGGGGGCTACTACAATGAGCAGTTCTTC,.,TRBV19,TRBJ2-1,TRBD2
CASSDSLNQPQHF,TGTGCCAGCAGTGACAGCCTTAATCAGCCCCAGCATTTT,.,TRBV6-4,TRBJ1-5,.
CAISEGGGRNTEAFF,TGTGCCATCAGTGAGGGAGGAGGGAGAAACACTGAAGCTTTCTTT,.,TRBV10-3,TRBJ1-1,.
CASSLGGEETQYF,TGTGCCAGCAGCCTCGGGGGGGAGGAGACCCAGTACTTC,.,TRBV7-3,TRBJ2-5,TRBD2
CASSLGPRQGIYGYTF,TGTGCCAGCAGCTTAGGGCCAAGACAGGGGATCTATGGCTACACCTTC,.,TRBV11-2,TRBJ1-2,TRBD1
CATSERGGLSEQFF,TGTGCCACCAGTGAACGGGGGGGACTAAGTGAGCAGTTCTTC,.,TRBV24-1,TRBJ2-1,TRBD2
CASSSPTGDTEAFF,TGTGCCAGCAGCTCTCCGACAGGGGACACTGAAGCTTTCTTT,once,TRBV5-4,TRBJ1-1,TRBD1
CASSEYGQPYGYTF,TGTGCCAGCAGTGAATATGGCCAACCCTATGGCTACACCTTC,.,TRBV25-1,TRBJ1-2,.
CASSKVRRTGWACHSNQPQHF,TGTGCCAGCAGCAAAGTGAGAAGGACAGGATGGGCATGTCATAGCAATCAGCCCCAGCATTTT,.,TRBV21-1,TRBJ1-5,.
CASSQDQTGHYGYTF,TGTGCCAGCAGCCAAGACCAAACAGGCCACTATGGCTACACCTTC,.,TRBV3-1/TRBV3-2,TRBJ1-2,.
CASSTGTDMNTEAFF,TGTGCCAGTAGTACGGGGACAGACATGAACACTGAAGCTTTCTTT,.,TRBV19,TRBJ1-1,TRBD1
CASSRTTGPGYEQYF,TGCGCCAGCAGCAGGACGACAGGGCCCGGCTACGAGCAGTACTTC,.,TRBV4-1,TRBJ2-7,TRBD1
CASSRLAGPTYEQYF,TGCGCCAGCAGCAGACTAGCGGGGCCGACCTACGAGCAGTACTTC,.,TRBV5-1,TRBJ2-7,TRBD2
CASSLFGGVNTEAFF,TGTGCCAGCAGTTTATTCGGGGGGGTGAACACTGAAGCTTTCTTT,.,TRBV27,TRBJ1-1,.
CASSARNVDNSPLHF,TGTGCCAGCAGCGCTAGGAATGTTGATAATTCACCCCTCCACTTT,.,TRBV2,TRBJ1-6,.
CASSLRGLAGEETQYF,TGTGCCAGCAGCTTACGGGGACTAGCGGGGGAAGAGACCCAGTACTTC,.,TRBV7-9,TRBJ2-5,TRBD2
CAWRSPGLGGEQYF,TGTGCCTGGAGGAGCCCGGGACTAGGGGGCGAGCAGTACTTC,.,TRBV30,TRBJ2-7,TRBD2
CASSGAERGSKIF,TGTGCCAGCAGTGGGGCAGAGAGGGGGAGTAAGATTTTC,.,TRBV28,TRBJ2-7,.
CARTLRGGRYGYTF,TGTGCCAGGACTTTAAGAGGGGGACGCTATGGCTACACCTTC,.,TRBV14,TRBJ1-2,.
CASSSRGPGTEAFF,TGTGCCAGCAGCTCCAGGGGGCCAGGCACTGAAGCTTTCTTT,.,TRBV5-4,TRBJ1-1,TRBD1
CASAGQAAGGYTF,TGTGCCAGTGCGGGACAGGCGGCGGGGGGCTACACCTTC,.,TRBV2,TRBJ1-2,TRBD1
CATQRKLDGGSYEQYF,TGTGCCACCCAACGAAAGTTGGACGGGGGCTCCTACGAGCAGTACTTC,few,TRBV12-1,TRBJ2-7,.
CASSLNPDNEQFF,TGCGCCAGCAGCTTAAATCCCGACAATGAGCAGTTCTTC,once,TRBV5-1,TRBJ2-1,.
CASGYSSGANVLTF,TGTGCCAGCGGCTACAGCTCTGGGGCCAACGTCCTGACTTTC,.,TRBV27,TRBJ2-6,.
CSVRQGDQPQHF,TGCAGCGTTCGACAGGGGGATCAGCCCCAGCATTTT,.,TRBV29-1,TRBJ1-5,TRBD1
CASTRASNTEAFF,TGTGCCAGCACTAGAGCAAGCAACACTGAAGCTTTCTTT,.,TRBV28,TRBJ1-1,.
CASSIGVSEKLFF,TGTGCCAGTAGTATAGGAGTGTCTGAAAAACTGTTTTTT,.,TRBV19,TRBJ1-4,.
CASSGPRRGTSYEQYF,TGTGCCAGCAGCGGGCCTCGGAGGGGAACCTCCTACGAGCAGTACTTC,few,TRBV7-6,TRBJ2-7,.
CASSQVSSGVYGYTF,TGCGCCAGCAGCCAAGTGAGCTCAGGGGTTTATGGCTACACCTTC,.,TRBV4-1,TRBJ1-2,.
CASSKGQGIQPQHF,TGTGCCAGCAGCAAAGGACAGGGAATTCAGCCCCAGCATTTT,once,TRBV3-1/TRBV3-2,TRBJ1-5,TRBD1
CASSPGQYNSPLHF,TGTGCCAGCTCACCGGGACAGTATAATTCACCCCTCCACTTT,.,TRBV18,TRBJ1-6,TRBD1
CASSPDTQNEKLFF,TGTGCCAGCAGCCCAGACACCCAAAATGAAAAACTGTTTTTT,.,TRBV7-9,TRBJ1-4,.
CASSSALGALKYF,TGTGCCAGCAGCTCCGCCTTGGGGGCTTTAAAGTACTTC,.,TRBV7-3,TRBJ2-7,.
CAISEEVVDNEQFF,TGTGCCATCAGTGAGGAGGTTGTCGACAATGAGCAGTTCTTC,.,TRBV10-3,TRBJ2-1,.
CASLLIQGDGYTF,TGTGCCAGCCTGCTTATTCAGGGTGATGGCTACACCTTC,.,TRBV7-9,TRBJ1-2,.
CASSLIQGGEAFF,TGCGCCAGCAGCTTGATACAGGGTGGTGAAGCTTTCTTT,.,TRBV5-1,TRBJ1-1,.
CASSLNGGVQETQYF,TGTGCCAGCAGCTTAAACGGGGGGGTCCAAGAGACCCAGTACTTC,.,TRBV11-3,TRBJ2-5,TRBD2
CASSPGQGLEKLFF,TGTGCCAGCAGTCCGGGACAGGGGTTGGAAAAACTGTTTTTT,.,TRBV2,TRBJ1-4,TRBD1
CASTTPQGIGGNTGELFF,TGTGCCAGCACCACGCCGCAGGGAATCGGGGGGAACACCGGGGAGCTGTTTTTT,.,TRBV27,TRBJ2-2,.